The 9 T cell receptor beta chains reported below all come from one sample, sequenced in a study of breast tumors, draining lymph nodes, adjacent tissues. Axillary draining lymph nodes of breast cancer patients supplied the node samples. TCRdb reanalysed the multiplex PCR reads using MiXCR and keeps one entry per CDR3 protein. This sample has 200,000 to 300,000 distinct CDR3 sequences; under 35% occur once, and the top ten carry more than 0.95%. What was sequenced was axillary lymph node tissue. These receptors all stem from a female donor with breast cancer. Some clones in this sample may be carry-over from other donors' samples.

The chain carries TRBV10-3 and TRBJ2-3; D gene uncertain. Germline-derived CDR1 and CDR2 are ENHRY and SYGVKD. CDR3 size: 15 residues. V shed 5 bases and J shed 0 bases, with 12 bases lying between them. The CDR3 is CAISLTGSSTDTQYF. The CDR3 nucleotides read TGTGCCATCAGTTTAACCGGTTCCAGCACAGATACGCAGTATTTT.

This clonotype has at least ten counts. The rearrangement links TRBV5-1 to TRBJ2-1; D is perhaps TRBD1 (6 bases). The length of the CDR3 is 15 residues. V lost 4 bases to trimming and J lost 12 bases, with 23 bases between them. The V gene's germline CDR1 is SGHRS and CDR2 YFSETQ. The CDR3 sequence is CASSPGTHLSVGQFF. CDR3 in DNA: TGCGCCAGCAGCCCGGGGACACATTTGAGTGTGGGGCAGTTCTTC.

The chain is built from TRBV27 and TRBJ2-1, with D perhaps matching TRBD1 (6 bases). The CDR3 is 14 amino acids. V lost 5 bases and J lost 4, with 12 bases in between. Germline V gives CDR1 MNHEY, CDR2 SMNVEV (reference sequence). As DNA, the CDR3 is TGTGCCAGCAGTAGGGGTGGACAGTACAATGAGCAGTTCTTC. Amino acid sequence: CASSRGGQYNEQFF.

This clonotype was found many times. J is TRBJ2-7 and V is TRBV20-1; possible D gene TRBD2, 5 bases. Germline values: CDR1 DFQATT, CDR2 SNEGSKA (reference sequence). Between the trimmed V and J ends, which lost 1 base and 0 bases, there was a span of 13 bases. The CDR3 is 15 amino acids. CDR3 region: CSARAYGISSYEQYF. DNA for the CDR3: TGCAGTGCTAGAGCTTACGGGATTAGCTCCTACGAGCAGTACTTC.

At least ten counts were recorded for this clonotype. The chain recombines TRBV7-6 with TRBJ2-7, with D perhaps matching TRBD2 (7 bases). The CDR3 runs to 14 residues. Germline CDR1 is SGHVS and CDR2 is FNYEAQ. The V and J ends lost 3 bases and 3 bases respectively, with 12 bases between them. CDR3: CASSFGGHDYEQYF. The CDR3, as DNA: TGTGCCAGCAGCTTCGGGGGGCATGACTACGAGCAGTACTTC.

This clonotype was found many times. The rearrangement joins TRBV20-1 to TRBJ2-5; 11 nucleotides line up with TRBD1. CDR1 and CDR2 from the germline V gene are DFQATT and SNEGSKA (reference sequence). CDR3 length: 16 amino acids. V shed 3 bases, J shed 2 bases, and the junction held 8 bases outside the gene matches. CDR3 in amino acids: CSASLDRGHVQETQYF. As DNA, the CDR3 is TGCAGTGCTAGTTTGGACAGGGGGCATGTACAAGAGACCCAGTACTTC.

This clonotype was observed many times. The chain uses TRBV6-5 and TRBJ1-6; D is unclear. V lost 7 bases, J lost 4 bases, and 8 bases lay in between. Germline V lookup: CDR1 MNHEY, CDR2 SVGAGI. The CDR3 is 13 amino acids. This CDR3 reads CASMAFYNSPLHF. CDR3 DNA sequence: TGTGCCAGCATGGCCTTTTATAATTCACCCCTCCACTTT.

This clonotype was found many times. The chain employs TRBV11-2 and TRBJ2-3; no clear D gene. The CDR3 length is 17 residues. Germline-derived CDR1 and CDR2 are SGHAT and FQNNGV. With 5 bases removed from V and 2 bases from J, the gap between germline ends came to 20 bases. CDR3 DNA sequence: TGTGCCAGCAGCCTAGGTGCAGGCTCAAGGGTCACAGATACGCAGTATTTT. This translates into CASSLGAGSRVTDTQYF.

This clonotype has a count of ten or more. The rearrangement uses TRBV20-1 and TRBJ2-1; D remains ambiguous. Germline-derived CDR1 and CDR2 are DFQATT and SNEGSKA (reference sequence). The CDR3 has 13 residues. The V and J ends lost 3 bases and 4 bases respectively, with 10 bases between them. CDR3 DNA sequence: TGCAGTGCTAGTGAGATCACGTACAATGAGCAGTTCTTC. This sequence encodes CSASEITYNEQFF.